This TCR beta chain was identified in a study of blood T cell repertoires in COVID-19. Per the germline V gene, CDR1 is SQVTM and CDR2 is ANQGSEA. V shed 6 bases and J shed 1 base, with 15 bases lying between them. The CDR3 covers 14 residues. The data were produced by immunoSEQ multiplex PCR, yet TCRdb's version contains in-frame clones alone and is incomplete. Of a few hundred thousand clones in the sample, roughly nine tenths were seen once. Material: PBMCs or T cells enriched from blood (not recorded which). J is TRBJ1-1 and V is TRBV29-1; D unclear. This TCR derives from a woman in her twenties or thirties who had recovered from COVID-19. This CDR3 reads CSVRIGGQNTEAFF. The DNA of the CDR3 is TGCAGCGTCCGTATCGGCGGGCAGAACACTGAAGCTTTCTTT. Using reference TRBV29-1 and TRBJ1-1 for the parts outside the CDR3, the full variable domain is SAVISQKPSRDICQRGTSLTIQCQVDSQVTMMFWYRQQPGQSLTLIATANQGSEATYESGFVIDKFPISRPNLTFSTLTVSNMSPEDSSIYLCSVRIGGQNTEAFFGQGTRLTVV.